Listed here are 23 T cell receptor beta chains from one sample, sequenced in a study of blood T cell repertoires in COVID-19. Produced via immunoSEQ multiplex PCR; TCRdb's table is partial and in-frame only. The table has 120,000 or so clones, about 91% seen once. Sequenced: peripheral blood. The receptors were sampled from a woman between 50 and 59 years old with active or convalescent COVID-19.

The genes are TRBV9 and TRBJ2-1; TRBD2 aligns across 8 bases. Germline-derived CDR1 and CDR2 are SGDLS and YYNGEE. This CDR3 is 15 amino acids long. V lost 2 bases and J lost 4; bases outside the gene matches: 5. This CDR3 is CASSVSGSAYNEQFF. Written as DNA, the CDR3 is TGTGCCAGCAGCGTGAGCGGGAGCGCATACAATGAGCAGTTCTTC.

V usage is TRBV27 and J usage is TRBJ1-4; TRBD1 is a possible D gene (5 bases). The CDR3 loop spans 14 amino acids. Germline V gives CDR1 MNHEY, CDR2 SMNVEV (reference sequence). The V and J ends lost 5 bases and 8 bases respectively, with 15 bases between them. CDR3 protein: CASSPTRGDEKLFF. The CDR3 DNA reads TGTGCCAGCAGTCCTACCCGCGGGGACGAAAAACTGTTTTTT.

This chain uses TRBV5-8 with TRBJ1-5; 9 bases map to TRBD1. Per germline, CDR1 SGHTS and CDR2 YDEGEE. This CDR3 has 14 amino acids. J lost 4 bases, V lost 3 bases, and 2 bases had no gene match. In nucleotides, the CDR3 is TGTGCCAGCAGCTCCGACAGGGGGAATCAGCCCCAGCATTTT. It specifies CASSSDRGNQPQHF.

The genes are TRBV14 and TRBJ2-3, with 10 bases identical to TRBD2. J gave up 1 base and V 4 bases, and 2 bases lay outside the gene matches. The CDR3 has 15 residues. The germline gives CDR1 SGHDN, CDR2 FVKESK. The CDR3 DNA is TGTGCCAGCAGCCTTGGGACTAGCGGCACAGATACGCAGTATTTT. Translating gives CASSLGTSGTDTQYF. Based on the CDR3 plus reference TRBV14 and TRBJ2-3, the full variable domain is EAGVTQFPSHSVIEKGQTVTLRCDPISGHDNLYWYRRVMGKEIKFLLHFVKESKQDESGMPNNRFLAERTGGTYSTLKVQPAELEDSGVYFCASSLGTSGTDTQYFGPGTRLTVL.

The rearrangement links TRBV19 to TRBJ2-3, with 8 bases lining up with TRBD2. Unmatched junction bases numbered 6, after V lost 2 bases and J lost 5 bases. Germline assignment: CDR1 LNHDA and CDR2 SQIVND (reference sequence). CDR3 length: 15 residues. The CDR3 sequence: CASSITGRGGDTQYF. CDR3 DNA: TGTGCCAGTAGTATAACCGGGAGGGGTGGAGATACGCAGTATTTT.

The chain uses TRBV9 and TRBJ2-2; TRBD2 agrees at 14 bases. V gave up 7 bases and J gave up 4 bases; unmatched junction bases: 6. Germline-derived CDR1 and CDR2 are SGDLS and YYNGEE. This CDR3 is built from 16 residues. The CDR3: CASGKTSGRATGELFF. In DNA, the CDR3 is TGTGCCAGCGGAAAGACTAGCGGGAGGGCCACCGGGGAGCTGTTTTTT.

J is TRBJ2-5 and V is TRBV5-4, with 8 bases aligning to TRBD2. The V gene end was trimmed by 0 bases and the J gene end by 3 bases; junction bases not matched to a gene: 1. The CDR3 totals 14 residues. The germline V gene encodes CDR1 SGHNT and CDR2 YYREEE (reference sequence). The CDR3 DNA reads TGTGCCAGCAGCTTGGCGGGAGGGAAAGAGACCCAGTACTTC. Amino acids: CASSLAGGKETQYF. Supplemented by reference TRBV5-4 and TRBJ2-5, the full variable domain reads ETGVTQSPTHLIKTRGQQVTLRCSSQSGHNTVSWYQQALGQGPQFIFQYYREEENGRGNFPPRFSGLQFPNYSSELNVNALELDDSALYLCASSLAGGKETQYFGPGTRLLVL.

The V gene is TRBV6-2 or TRBV6-3, the J gene TRBJ2-1; D ambiguous. The CDR3 runs 13 residues. V was cut by 8 bases and J by 6 bases, with 14 bases left in between. CDR1 is MNHEY, CDR2 SVGEGT, per germline. DNA for the CDR3: TGTGCCAGCGGCCTCCTTAGAATCAATGAGCAGTTCTTC. Amino acids: CASGLLRINEQFF.

The chain uses TRBV24-1 and TRBJ2-3; 9 positions agree with TRBD2. CDR1 and CDR2 from the germline V gene are KGHDR and SFDVKD. Germline trimming cut 4 bases from V and 4 bases from J; bases unmatched to any gene: 14. This CDR3 contains 18 residues. CDR3 region: CATSDPTGLALYADTQYF. Written as DNA, the CDR3 is TGTGCCACCAGTGACCCTACCGGACTAGCGCTTTATGCAGATACGCAGTATTTT.

The gene calls are TRBV7-2 and TRBJ2-7, with unresolved D. Trimming cost V 2 bases and J 6 bases, with 11 bases left between them. This CDR3 has 13 amino acids. From germline, CDR1 is SGHTA and CDR2 FQGNSA. CDR3 in amino acids: CASSLNPSGEQYF. For the CDR3, the DNA is TGTGCCAGCAGCTTAAACCCTAGTGGCGAGCAGTACTTC.

The chain uses TRBV5-4 and TRBJ2-7; tentatively, D is TRBD2 (6 bases). Trimming took 4 bases from V and 7 from J, leaving 15 bases between them. This CDR3 contains 13 residues. Germline-derived CDR1 and CDR2 are SGHNT and YYREEE (reference sequence). CDR3 in DNA: TGTGCCAGCAGCGGGGGGAGCAACTATGAGCAGTACTTC. It is translated as CASSGGSNYEQYF.

This rearrangement joins TRBV6-5 to TRBJ1-2; the D is unclear. There are 11 residues in the CDR3. Germline assignment: CDR1 MNHEY and CDR2 SVGAGI. V shed 8 bases and J shed 3 bases, with 7 bases lying between them. For the CDR3, the DNA is TGTGCCAGCGTCGGAGACTATGGCTACACCTTC. Translating gives CASVGDYGYTF.

V gene TRBV7-3 combines with J gene TRBJ2-2; the D gene is possibly TRBD1 (5 bases). The germline V gene encodes CDR1 SGHTA and CDR2 FQGTGA. This CDR3 has 14 amino acids. V shed 8 bases and J shed 1 base, with 11 bases lying between them. This CDR3 is CASQGRQNTGELFF. CDR3 nucleotides: TGTGCCAGCCAGGGCAGACAGAACACCGGGGAGCTGTTTTTT.

V is TRBV19 and J is TRBJ2-3; D possibly corresponds to TRBD2 (6 bases). The V gene lost 8 bases and the J gene lost 6 bases, with 21 bases spanning the gap. Germline assignment: CDR1 LNHDA and CDR2 SQIVND (reference sequence). The CDR3 loop spans 15 amino acids. The CDR3 reads CASSIRDSSADTQYF. The CDR3 DNA is TGTGCCAGTTCGATCCGGGACTCCTCAGCTGATACGCAGTATTTT. The full variable domain, rest sourced from reference TRBV19 and TRBJ2-3, is DGGITQSPKYLFRKEGQNVTLSCEQNLNHDAMYWYRQDPGQGLRLIYYSQIVNDFQKGDIAEGYSVSREKKESFPLTVTSAQKNPTAFYLCASSIRDSSADTQYFGPGTRLTVL.

This chain links TRBV20-1 with TRBJ1-6, with D hard to call. The CDR3 spans 17 residues. Germline V lookup: CDR1 DFQATT, CDR2 SNEGSKA (reference sequence). V was shortened by 3 bases and J by 11 bases, with 26 bases between the two germline ends. The CDR3 is CSASKPPVQRERTPLHF. Written as DNA, the CDR3 is TGCAGTGCTAGTAAACCGCCAGTCCAACGCGAGAGGACACCCCTCCACTTT.

The CDR3 reads CASSATGDYGYTF. CDR3 DNA: TGTGCCAGCAGTGCGACAGGGGACTATGGCTACACCTTC. The V call is TRBV6-6, the J call TRBJ1-2, with TRBD1 identical over 8 bases. This CDR3 spans 13 amino acids. Per germline, CDR1 MNHNY and CDR2 SVGAGI (reference sequence). J gave up 3 bases and V 5 bases, and 2 bases lay outside the gene matches.

V and J are TRBV5-4 and TRBJ2-5; 8 bases align to TRBD2. The CDR3 spans 14 residues. V trimming: 1 base; J trimming: 3 bases; junction bases outside the gene matches: 2. Germline assignment: CDR1 SGHNT and CDR2 YYREEE (reference sequence). The CDR3 protein is CASSLQLAEETQYF. The CDR3 nucleotides read TGTGCCAGCAGCTTGCAACTAGCGGAAGAGACCCAGTACTTC.

V gene TRBV6-5 combines with J gene TRBJ1-1; 8 nucleotides align to TRBD1. CDR1 MNHEY and CDR2 SVGAGI come from the germline V gene. The CDR3 sequence is 15 residues long. V gave up 8 bases and J gave up 1 base; unmatched junction bases: 9. The CDR3 sequence: CASLTGDIGNTEAFF. CDR3 nucleotides: TGTGCCAGCCTGACAGGGGATATCGGGAACACTGAAGCTTTCTTT.

The chain links TRBV4-3 to TRBJ2-3, with 8 bases matching TRBD1. There are 17 residues in the CDR3. Germline CDR1 reads LGHNA; CDR2 reads YSLEER. Trimming took 1 base from V and 2 from J; bases not matched to a gene: 8. CDR3 in DNA: TGCGCCAGCAGCCAAGGCGCAGGGGGCACCTACACAGATACGCAGTATTTT. It specifies CASSQGAGGTYTDTQYF.

This rearrangement joins TRBV9 to TRBJ1-5; TRBD1 matches at 7 bases. Germline CDR1 and CDR2: SGDLS and YYNGEE. The CDR3 covers 15 residues. The V segment lost 5 bases and the J segment 3 bases; nucleotides outside the gene matches: 8. The CDR3 loop reads CASSSTGAINQPQHF. DNA for the CDR3: TGTGCCAGCAGTTCCACAGGGGCGATCAATCAGCCCCAGCATTTT.

The chain is built from TRBV7-9 and TRBJ1-6, with D hard to call. The length of the CDR3 is 13 residues. Trimming cost V 8 bases and J 8 bases, with 13 bases left between them. Germline CDR1 and CDR2: SEHNR and FQNEAQ (reference sequence). CDR3 region: CASSGRHDSPLHF. For the CDR3, the DNA is TGTGCCAGCTCTGGCAGGCACGATTCACCCCTCCACTTT.

The chain links TRBV6-5 to TRBJ2-1, with 7 bases that match TRBD1. The CDR3 runs 12 residues. Germline-derived CDR1 and CDR2 are MNHEY and SVGAGI. Losses at the gene ends were 6 bases for V and 15 bases for J; bases not matched to a gene: 11. Here the CDR3 DNA reads TGTGCCAGCAGGACGAGCCAGGGGGATGCGTTCTTC. Translation gives CASRTSQGDAFF.

V gene TRBV11-2 combines with J gene TRBJ2-7; 7 bases fit TRBD2. Trimming at V came to 4 bases and at J to 4 bases, leaving 10 bases not matched to a gene. Germline V CDR1 and CDR2: SGHAT, FQNNGV. The CDR3 runs to 15 residues. CDR3 nucleotides: TGTGCCAGCAGCTCCGTTTTGGCGGGGGTATACGAGCAGTACTTC. The encoded protein is CASSSVLAGVYEQYF.